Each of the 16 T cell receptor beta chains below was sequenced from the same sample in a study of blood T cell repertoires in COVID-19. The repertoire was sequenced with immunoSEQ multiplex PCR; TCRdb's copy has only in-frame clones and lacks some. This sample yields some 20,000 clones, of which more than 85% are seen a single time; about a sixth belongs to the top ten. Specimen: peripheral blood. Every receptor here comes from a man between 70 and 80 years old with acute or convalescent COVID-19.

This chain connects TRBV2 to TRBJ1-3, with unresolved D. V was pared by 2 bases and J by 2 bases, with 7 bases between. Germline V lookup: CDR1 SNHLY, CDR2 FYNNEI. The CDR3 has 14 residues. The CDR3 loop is CASSENVAGNTIYF. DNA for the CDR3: TGTGCCAGCAGTGAAAATGTCGCTGGAAACACCATATATTTT.

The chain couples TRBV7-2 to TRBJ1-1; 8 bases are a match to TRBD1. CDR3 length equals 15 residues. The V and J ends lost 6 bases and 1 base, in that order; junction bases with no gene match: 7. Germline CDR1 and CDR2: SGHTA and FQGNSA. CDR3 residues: CASRSTGASNTEAFF. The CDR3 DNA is TGTGCCAGCAGGTCGACAGGGGCCTCGAACACTGAAGCTTTCTTT.

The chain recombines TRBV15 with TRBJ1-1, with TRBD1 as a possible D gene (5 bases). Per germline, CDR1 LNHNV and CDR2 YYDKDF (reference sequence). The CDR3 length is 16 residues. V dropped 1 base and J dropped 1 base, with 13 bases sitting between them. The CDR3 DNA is TGTGCCACCAGCAGAGGGGGGGACGGCGGGAACACTGAAGCTTTCTTT. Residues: CATSRGGDGGNTEAFF.

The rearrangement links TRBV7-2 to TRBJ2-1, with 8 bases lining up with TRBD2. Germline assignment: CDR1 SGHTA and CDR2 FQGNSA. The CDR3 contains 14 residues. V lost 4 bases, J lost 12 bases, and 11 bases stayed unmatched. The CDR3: CASSWNGGDGGQFF. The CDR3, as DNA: TGTGCCAGCAGCTGGAACGGGGGGGACGGTGGGCAGTTCTTC. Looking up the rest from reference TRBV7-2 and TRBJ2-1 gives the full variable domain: GAGVSQSPSNKVTEKGKDVELRCDPISGHTALYWYRQSLGQGLEFLIYFQGNSAPDKSGLPSDRFSAERTGGSVSTLTIQRTQQEDSAVYLCASSWNGGDGGQFFGPGTRLTVL.

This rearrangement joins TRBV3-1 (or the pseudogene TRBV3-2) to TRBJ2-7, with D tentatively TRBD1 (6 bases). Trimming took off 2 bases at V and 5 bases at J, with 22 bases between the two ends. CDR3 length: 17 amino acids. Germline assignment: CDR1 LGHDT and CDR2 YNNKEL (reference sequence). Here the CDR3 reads CASSQSGNDRLPNEQYF. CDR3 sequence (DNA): TGTGCCAGCAGCCAATCAGGAAATGACAGGCTCCCCAACGAGCAGTACTTC.

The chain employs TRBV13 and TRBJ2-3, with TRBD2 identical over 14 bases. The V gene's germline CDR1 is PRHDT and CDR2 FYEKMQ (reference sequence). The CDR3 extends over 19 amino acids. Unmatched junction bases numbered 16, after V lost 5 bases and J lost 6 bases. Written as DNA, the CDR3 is TGTGCCAGCAGCCCGGCAGGGAGGGGACTAGCGGGAGTTGTCGATACGCAGTATTTT. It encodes CASSPAGRGLAGVVDTQYF.

CDR3 DNA: TGTGCCAGCAGGCACCCCATGGGGGCCCGGGGCCGGCCTAGCTCCTACAATGAGCAGTTCTTC. Translating it yields CASRHPMGARGRPSSYNEQFF. V gene TRBV27 combines with J gene TRBJ2-1; TRBD1 is a possible D gene (6 bases). The CDR3 is 21 residues long. Trimming cost V 6 bases and J 0 bases, with 30 bases left between them. From germline, CDR1 is MNHEY and CDR2 SMNVEV (reference sequence).

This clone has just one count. Here the CDR3 reads CASSQDFQNTNTDTQYF. The CDR3 region has the DNA TGCGCCAGCAGCCAAGATTTCCAGAACACTAACACAGATACGCAGTATTTT. J is TRBJ2-3 and V is TRBV4-3; D is undetermined. The CDR3 runs to 17 residues. Deletions cut 0 bases from V and 2 bases from J, with 15 bases between. Germline V gene data show CDR1 as LGHNA and CDR2 as YSLEER.

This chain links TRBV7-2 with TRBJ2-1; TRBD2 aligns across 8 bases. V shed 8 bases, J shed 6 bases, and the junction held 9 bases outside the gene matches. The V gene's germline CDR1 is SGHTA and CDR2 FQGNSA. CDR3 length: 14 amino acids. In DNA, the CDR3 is TGTGCCAGCTGCGCGAGCGGGAGTAGCAATGAGCAGTTCTTC. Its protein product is CASCASGSSNEQFF.

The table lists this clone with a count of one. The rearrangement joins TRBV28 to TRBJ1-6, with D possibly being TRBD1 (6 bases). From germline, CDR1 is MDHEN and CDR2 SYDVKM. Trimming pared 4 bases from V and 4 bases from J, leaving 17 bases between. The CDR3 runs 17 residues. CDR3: CASSSPGSGHYNSPLHF. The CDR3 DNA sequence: TGTGCCAGCAGTTCGCCCGGTTCGGGACATTATAATTCACCCCTCCACTTT.

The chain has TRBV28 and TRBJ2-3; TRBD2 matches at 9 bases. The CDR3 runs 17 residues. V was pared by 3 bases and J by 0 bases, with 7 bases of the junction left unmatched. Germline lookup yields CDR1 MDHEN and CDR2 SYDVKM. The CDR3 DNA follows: TGTGCCAGCAGTTTTGTCGCGGGAGGGAAGAGCACAGATACGCAGTATTTT. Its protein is CASSFVAGGKSTDTQYF.

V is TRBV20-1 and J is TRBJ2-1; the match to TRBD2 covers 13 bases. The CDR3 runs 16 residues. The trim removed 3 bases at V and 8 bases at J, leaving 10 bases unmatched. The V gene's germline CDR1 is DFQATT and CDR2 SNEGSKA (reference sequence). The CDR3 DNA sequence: TGCAGTGCTAGTCCCGGGACTAGCGGGATTGGCGATGAGCAGTTCTTC. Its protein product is CSASPGTSGIGDEQFF.

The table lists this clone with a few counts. The CDR3 coding sequence is TGCGCCAGCAGCCCTCCCTACCTGACCCGGGACAGGGGTAACGGGGAGCTGTTTTTT. This gives the protein CASSPPYLTRDRGNGELFF. V gene TRBV4-3 combines with J gene TRBJ2-2, with TRBD1 identical over 10 bases. Germline loops: CDR1 LGHNA, CDR2 YSLEER. The CDR3 is 19 amino acids. The J segment lost 7 bases and the V segment lost 4 bases, leaving 18 bases of the junction unmatched.

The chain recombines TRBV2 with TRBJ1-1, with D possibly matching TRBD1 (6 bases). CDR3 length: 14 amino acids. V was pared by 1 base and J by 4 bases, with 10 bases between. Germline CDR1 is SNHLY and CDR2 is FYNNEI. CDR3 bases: TGTGCCAGCAGTGAAGGTAGAGGGGGCACTGAAGCTTTCTTT. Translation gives CASSEGRGGTEAFF.

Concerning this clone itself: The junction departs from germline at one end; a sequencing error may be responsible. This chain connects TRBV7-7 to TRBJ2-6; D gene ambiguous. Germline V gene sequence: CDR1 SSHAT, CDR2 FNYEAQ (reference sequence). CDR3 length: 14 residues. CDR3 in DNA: TGTGCTAGCAGTTCTAACTCTGGGGCCAACGTCCTGACTTTC. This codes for CASSSNSGANVLTF. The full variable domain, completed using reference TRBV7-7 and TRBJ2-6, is GAGVSQSPRYKVTKRGQDVTLRCDPISSHATLYWYQQALGQGPEFLTYFNYEAQPDKSGLPSDRFSAERPEGSISTLTIQRTEQRDSAMYRCASSSNSGANVLTFGAGSRLTVL.

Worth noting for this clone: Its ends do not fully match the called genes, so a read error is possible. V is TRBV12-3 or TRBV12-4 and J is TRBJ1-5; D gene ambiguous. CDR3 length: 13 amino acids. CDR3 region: CASSLSGQQLQHF. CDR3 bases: TGTGCCAGCAGTTTAAGCGGGCAGCAGCTCCAGCATTTT.